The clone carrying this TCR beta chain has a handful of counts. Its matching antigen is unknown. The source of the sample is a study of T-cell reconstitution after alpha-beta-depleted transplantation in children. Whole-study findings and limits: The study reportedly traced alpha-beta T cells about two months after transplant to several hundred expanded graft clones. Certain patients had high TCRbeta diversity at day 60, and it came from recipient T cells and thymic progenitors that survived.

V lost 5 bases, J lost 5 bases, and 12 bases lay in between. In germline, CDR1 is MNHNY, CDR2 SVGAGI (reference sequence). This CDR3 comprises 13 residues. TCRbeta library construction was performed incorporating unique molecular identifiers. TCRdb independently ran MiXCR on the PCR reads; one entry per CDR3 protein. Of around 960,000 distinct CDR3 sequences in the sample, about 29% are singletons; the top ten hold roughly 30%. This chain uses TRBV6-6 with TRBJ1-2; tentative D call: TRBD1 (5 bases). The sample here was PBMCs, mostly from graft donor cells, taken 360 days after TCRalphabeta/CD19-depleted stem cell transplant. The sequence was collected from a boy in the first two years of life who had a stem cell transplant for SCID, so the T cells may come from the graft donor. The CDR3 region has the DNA TGTGCCAGCAGTCCAGGGCCCCTATATGGCTACACCTTC. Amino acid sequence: CASSPGPLYGYTF.